This T cell receptor (beta chain) was sequenced during a study of T cell clusters in autoimmune cytopenias. Study outcomes and limitations: Compared with active autoimmune hepatitis patients, healthy donors showed about 3.2-fold more exclusive TRB clusters.

This clonotype ranks as medium-sized in terms of frequency. The antigen is undetermined. CDR3 size: 16 residues. Germline CDR1 KGHSH, CDR2 LQKENI. TRB amplification used around 260 ng of peripheral blood genomic DNA. Multiplex touch-down PCR amplified TRB using TRB-A and TRB-B pools in one tube. TCRdb re-called the multiplex PCR reads and gives one entry per CDR3 protein, without DNA. The sample has 13,000 to 15,000 distinct CDR3 sequences; the top ten hold around 2%. Specimen: peripheral blood. This clonotype was sampled from a human donor with an autoimmune cytopenia or autoimmune hepatitis (not recorded which). The chain carries TRBV18 and TRBJ2-1; TCRdb returns TRBD2, unconfirmable since there is no DNA. The CDR3: CASSPQRGGMTVEQFF.